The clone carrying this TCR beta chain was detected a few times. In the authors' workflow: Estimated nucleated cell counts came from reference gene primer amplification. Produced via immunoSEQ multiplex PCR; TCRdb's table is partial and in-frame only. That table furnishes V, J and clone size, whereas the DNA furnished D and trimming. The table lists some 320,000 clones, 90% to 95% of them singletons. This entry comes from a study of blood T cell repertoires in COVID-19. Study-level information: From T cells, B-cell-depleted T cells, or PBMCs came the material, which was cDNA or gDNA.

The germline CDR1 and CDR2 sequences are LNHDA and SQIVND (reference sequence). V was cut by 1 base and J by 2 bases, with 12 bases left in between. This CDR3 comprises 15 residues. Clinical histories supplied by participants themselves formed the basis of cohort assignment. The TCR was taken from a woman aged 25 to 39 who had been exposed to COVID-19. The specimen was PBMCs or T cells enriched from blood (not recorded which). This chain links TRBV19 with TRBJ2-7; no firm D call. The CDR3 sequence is CASSIAGRLTYEQYF. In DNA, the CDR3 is TGTGCCAGTAGTATAGCAGGCAGGTTGACCTACGAGCAGTACTTC.